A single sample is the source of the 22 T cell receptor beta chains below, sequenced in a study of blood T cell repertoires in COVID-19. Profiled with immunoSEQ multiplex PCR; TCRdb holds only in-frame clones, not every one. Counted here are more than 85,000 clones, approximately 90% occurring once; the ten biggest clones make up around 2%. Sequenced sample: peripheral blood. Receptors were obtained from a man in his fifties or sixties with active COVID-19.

CDR3: CASSPADSNQPQHF. CDR3 bases: TGTGCCAGCTCACCCGCAGATAGCAATCAGCCCCAGCATTTT. This chain joins TRBV18 and TRBJ1-5; unclear D gene. V lost 3 bases and J lost 0, with 6 bases in between. Germline V CDR1 and CDR2: KGHSH, LQKENI. The CDR3 runs to 14 residues.

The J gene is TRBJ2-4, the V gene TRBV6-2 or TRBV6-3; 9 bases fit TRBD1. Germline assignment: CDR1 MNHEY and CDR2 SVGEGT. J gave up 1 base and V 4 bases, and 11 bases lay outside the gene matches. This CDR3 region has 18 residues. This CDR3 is CASSSSLTGGWAKNIQYF. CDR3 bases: TGTGCCAGCAGTTCCTCCCTAACAGGGGGCTGGGCCAAAAACATTCAGTACTTC.

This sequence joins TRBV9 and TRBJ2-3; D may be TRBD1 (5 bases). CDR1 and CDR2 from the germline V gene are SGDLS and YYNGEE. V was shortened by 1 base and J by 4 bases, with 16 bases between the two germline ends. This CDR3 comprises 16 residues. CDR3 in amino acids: CASSVRPFRVPDTQYF. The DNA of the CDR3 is TGTGCCAGCAGCGTACGACCCTTCAGGGTTCCAGATACGCAGTATTTT.

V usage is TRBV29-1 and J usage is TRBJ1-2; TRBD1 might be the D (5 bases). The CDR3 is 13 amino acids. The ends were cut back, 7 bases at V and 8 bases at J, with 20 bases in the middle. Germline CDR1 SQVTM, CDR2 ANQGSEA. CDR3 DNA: TGCAGCGGTGGACCGGGACTGCGCGACGGCTACACCTTC. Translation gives CSGGPGLRDGYTF.

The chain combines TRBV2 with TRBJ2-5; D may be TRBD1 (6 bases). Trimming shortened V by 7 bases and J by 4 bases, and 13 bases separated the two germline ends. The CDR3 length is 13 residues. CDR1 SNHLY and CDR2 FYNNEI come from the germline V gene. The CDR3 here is CASMSGRGETQYF. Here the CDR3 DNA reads TGTGCCAGCATGTCGGGCAGGGGAGAGACCCAGTACTTC.

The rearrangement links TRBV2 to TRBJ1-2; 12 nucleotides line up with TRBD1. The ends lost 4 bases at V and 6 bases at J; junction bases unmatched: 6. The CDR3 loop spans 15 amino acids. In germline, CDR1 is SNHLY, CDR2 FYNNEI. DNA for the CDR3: TGTGCCAGCAGTGCAGAGGGGACAGGGGGCCATGGCTACACCTTC. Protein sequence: CASSAEGTGGHGYTF.

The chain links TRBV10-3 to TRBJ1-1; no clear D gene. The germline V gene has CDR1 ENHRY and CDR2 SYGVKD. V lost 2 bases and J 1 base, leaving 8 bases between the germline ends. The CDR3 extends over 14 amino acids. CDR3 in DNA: TGTGCCATCAGTGAGGGCAGAACGAACACTGAAGCTTTCTTT. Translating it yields CAISEGRTNTEAFF.

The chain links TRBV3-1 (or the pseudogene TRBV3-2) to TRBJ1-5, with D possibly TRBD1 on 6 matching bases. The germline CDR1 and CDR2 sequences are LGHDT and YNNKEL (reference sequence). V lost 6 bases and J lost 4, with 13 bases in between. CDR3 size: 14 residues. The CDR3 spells CASRWTVLNQPQHF. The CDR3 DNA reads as TGTGCCAGCAGGTGGACAGTCCTTAATCAGCCCCAGCATTTT.

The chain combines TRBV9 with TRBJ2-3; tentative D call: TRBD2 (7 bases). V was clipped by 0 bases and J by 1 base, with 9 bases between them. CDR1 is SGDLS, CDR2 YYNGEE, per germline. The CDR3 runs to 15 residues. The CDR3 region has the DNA TGTGCCAGCAGCGTAGCGGGGGGCGGCACAGATACGCAGTATTTT. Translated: CASSVAGGGTDTQYF.

The CDR3 DNA reads as TGTGCCTACTGCACAGGAACCTATAATTCACCCCTCCACTTT. Encoded protein: CAYCTGTYNSPLHF. V usage is TRBV30 and J usage is TRBJ1-6; D is possibly TRBD1 (5 bases). Trimming removed 7 bases from V and 2 bases from J, with 12 bases in between. CDR3 length: 14 residues. Germline CDR1 and CDR2: GTSNPN and SVGIG (reference sequence). The whole variable domain, filled in from reference TRBV30 and TRBJ1-6, reads SQTIHQWPATLVQPVGSPLSLECTVEGTSNPNLYWYRQAAGRGLQLLFYSVGIGQISSEVPQNLSASRPQDRQFILSSKKLLLSDSGFYLCAYCTGTYNSPLHFGNGTRLTVT.

CDR3 residues: CASRNRVTKNIQYF. The CDR3 DNA follows: TGTGCCAGCAGAAACAGGGTAACCAAAAACATTCAGTACTTC. The rearrangement links TRBV2 to TRBJ2-4; D is possibly TRBD1 (6 bases). Germline V gene sequence: CDR1 SNHLY, CDR2 FYNNEI. CDR3 length equals 14 residues. Trimming stripped 6 bases from V and 2 bases from J, with 11 bases between.

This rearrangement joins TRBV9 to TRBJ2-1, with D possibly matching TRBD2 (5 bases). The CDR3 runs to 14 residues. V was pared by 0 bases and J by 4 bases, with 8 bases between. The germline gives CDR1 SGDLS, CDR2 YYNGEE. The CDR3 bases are TGTGCCAGCAGCGTAGCTACGGGGTACAATGAGCAGTTCTTC. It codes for CASSVATGYNEQFF. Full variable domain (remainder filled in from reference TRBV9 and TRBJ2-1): DSGVTQTPKHLITATGQRVTLRCSPRSGDLSVYWYQQSLDQGLQFLIQYYNGEERAKGNILERFSAQQFPDLHSELNLSSLELGDSALYFCASSVATGYNEQFFGPGTRLTVL.

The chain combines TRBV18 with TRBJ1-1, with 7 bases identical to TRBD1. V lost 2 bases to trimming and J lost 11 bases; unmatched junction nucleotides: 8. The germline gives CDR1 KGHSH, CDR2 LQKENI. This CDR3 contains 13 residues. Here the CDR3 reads CASSPGKGATAFF. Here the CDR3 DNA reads TGTGCCAGCTCACCAGGGAAGGGGGCAACGGCTTTCTTT.

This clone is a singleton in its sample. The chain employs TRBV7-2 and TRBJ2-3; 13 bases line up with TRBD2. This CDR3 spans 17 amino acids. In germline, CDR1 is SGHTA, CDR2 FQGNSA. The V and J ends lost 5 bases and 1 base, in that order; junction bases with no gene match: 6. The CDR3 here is CASSPGLAGARTDTQYF. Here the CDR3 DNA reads TGTGCCAGCAGCCCAGGACTAGCGGGAGCCCGCACAGATACGCAGTATTTT.

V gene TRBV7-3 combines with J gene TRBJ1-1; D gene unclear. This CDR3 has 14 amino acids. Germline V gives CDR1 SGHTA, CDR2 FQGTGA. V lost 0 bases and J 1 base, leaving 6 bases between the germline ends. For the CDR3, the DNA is TGTGCCAGCAGCTTAACGAGGGAGAACACTGAAGCTTTCTTT. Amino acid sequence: CASSLTRENTEAFF.

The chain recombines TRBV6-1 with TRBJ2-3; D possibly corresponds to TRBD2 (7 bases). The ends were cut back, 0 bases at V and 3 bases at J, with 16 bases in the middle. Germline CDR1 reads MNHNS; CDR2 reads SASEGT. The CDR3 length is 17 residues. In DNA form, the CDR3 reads TGTGCCAGCAGTGAAGCGGAGGGGGGGCCTCAAACAGATACGCAGTATTTT. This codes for CASSEAEGGPQTDTQYF.

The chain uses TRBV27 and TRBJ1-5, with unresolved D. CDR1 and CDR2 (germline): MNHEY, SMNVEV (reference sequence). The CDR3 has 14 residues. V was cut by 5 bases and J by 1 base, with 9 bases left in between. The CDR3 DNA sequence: TGTGCCAGCAGTCCATCGGGGAGCAATCAGCCCCAGCATTTT. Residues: CASSPSGSNQPQHF.

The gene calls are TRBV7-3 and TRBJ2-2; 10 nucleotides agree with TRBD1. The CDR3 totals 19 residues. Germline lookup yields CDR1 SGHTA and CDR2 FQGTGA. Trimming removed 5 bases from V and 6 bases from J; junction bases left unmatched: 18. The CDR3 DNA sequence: TGTGCCAGCAGCCCTAACCCTCCCCGGACAGGGGGTCGGGCCGGGGAGCTGTTTTTT. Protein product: CASSPNPPRTGGRAGELFF.

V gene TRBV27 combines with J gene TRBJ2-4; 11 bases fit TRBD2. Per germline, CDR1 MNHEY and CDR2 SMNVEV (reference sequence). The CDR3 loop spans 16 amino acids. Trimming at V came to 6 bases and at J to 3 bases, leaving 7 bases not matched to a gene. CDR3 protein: CASRLAGARGKNIQYF. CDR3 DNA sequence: TGTGCCAGCAGACTAGCGGGGGCACGGGGCAAAAACATTCAGTACTTC.

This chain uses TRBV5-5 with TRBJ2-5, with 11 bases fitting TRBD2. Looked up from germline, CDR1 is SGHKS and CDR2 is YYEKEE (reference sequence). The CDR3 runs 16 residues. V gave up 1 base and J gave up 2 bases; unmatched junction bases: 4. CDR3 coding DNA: TGTGCCAGCAGCTTGCAAGGGACTAGCGGACAAGAGACCCAGTACTTC. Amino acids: CASSLQGTSGQETQYF.

The CDR3 DNA sequence: TGTGCCAGCAGCTTTGGGCAGGGGGCCTCGCCGCAGTACTTC. The encoded protein is CASSFGQGASPQYF. The rearrangement uses TRBV5-6 and TRBJ2-7, with 8 bases aligning to TRBD1. J gave up 9 bases and V 2 bases, and 10 bases lay outside the gene matches. The CDR3 loop spans 14 amino acids. CDR1 is SGHDT, CDR2 YYEEEE, per germline.

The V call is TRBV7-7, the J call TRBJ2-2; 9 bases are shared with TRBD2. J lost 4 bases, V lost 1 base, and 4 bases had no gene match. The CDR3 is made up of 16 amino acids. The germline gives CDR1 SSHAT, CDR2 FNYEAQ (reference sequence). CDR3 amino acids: CASSLGGGAATGELFF. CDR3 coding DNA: TGTGCCAGCAGCTTAGGCGGGGGGGCCGCCACCGGGGAGCTGTTTTTT.